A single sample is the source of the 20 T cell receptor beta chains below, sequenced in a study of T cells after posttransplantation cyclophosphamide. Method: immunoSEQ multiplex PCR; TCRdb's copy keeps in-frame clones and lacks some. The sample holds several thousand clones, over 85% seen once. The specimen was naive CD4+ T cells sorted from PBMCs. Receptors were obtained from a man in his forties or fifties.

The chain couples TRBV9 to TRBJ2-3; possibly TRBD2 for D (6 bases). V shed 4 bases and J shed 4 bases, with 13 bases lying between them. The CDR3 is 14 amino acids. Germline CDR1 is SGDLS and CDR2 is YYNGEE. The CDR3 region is CASSPRGTADTQYF. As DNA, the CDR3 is TGTGCCAGCAGCCCGCGCGGGACGGCAGATACGCAGTATTTT.

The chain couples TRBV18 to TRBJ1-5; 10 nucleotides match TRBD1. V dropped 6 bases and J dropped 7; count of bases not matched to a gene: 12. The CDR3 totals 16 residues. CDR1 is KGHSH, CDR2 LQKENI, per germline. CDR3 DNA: TGTGCCAGCTCGATGGAGACAGGGGGCAGAGGCCAGCCCCAGCATTTT. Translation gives CASSMETGGRGQPQHF.

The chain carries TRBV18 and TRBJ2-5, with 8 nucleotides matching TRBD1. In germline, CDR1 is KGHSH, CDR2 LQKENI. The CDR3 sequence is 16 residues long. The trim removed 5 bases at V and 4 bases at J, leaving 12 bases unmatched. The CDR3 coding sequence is TGTGCCAGCTCATCAACTCGACAGGGGCGAGGAGAGACCCAGTACTTC. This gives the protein CASSSTRQGRGETQYF.

The CDR3 bases are TGTGCCAGCAGTTTGTGGGCCGCTGGATTCGGCTCTGGGGCCAACGTCCTGACTTTC. Protein product: CASSLWAAGFGSGANVLTF. This chain links TRBV28 with TRBJ2-6; no clear D gene. V was shortened by 3 bases and J by 0 bases, with 18 bases between the two germline ends. This CDR3 contains 19 residues. Germline V gene lookup returns CDR1 MDHEN and CDR2 SYDVKM.

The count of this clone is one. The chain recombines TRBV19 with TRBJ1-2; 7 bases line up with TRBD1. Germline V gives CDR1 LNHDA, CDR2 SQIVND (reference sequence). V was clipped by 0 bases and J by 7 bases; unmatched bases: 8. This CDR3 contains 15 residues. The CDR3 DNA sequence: TGTGCCAGTAGTATAGATGGCGGGACAGCTAGTGGCTACACCTTC. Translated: CASSIDGGTASGYTF.

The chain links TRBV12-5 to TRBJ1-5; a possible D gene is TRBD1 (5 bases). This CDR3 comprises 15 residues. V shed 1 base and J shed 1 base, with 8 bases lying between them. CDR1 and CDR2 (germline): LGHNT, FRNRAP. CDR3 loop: CASGLGQSSNQPQHF. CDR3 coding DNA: TGTGCTAGTGGTTTGGGACAGTCAAGCAATCAGCCCCAGCATTTT. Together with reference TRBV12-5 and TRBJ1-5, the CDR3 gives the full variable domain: DARVTQTPRHKVTEMGQEVTMRCQPILGHNTVFWYRQTMMQGLELLAYFRNRAPLDDSGMPKDRFSAEMPDATLATLKIQPSEPRDSAVYFCASGLGQSSNQPQHFGDGTRLSIL.

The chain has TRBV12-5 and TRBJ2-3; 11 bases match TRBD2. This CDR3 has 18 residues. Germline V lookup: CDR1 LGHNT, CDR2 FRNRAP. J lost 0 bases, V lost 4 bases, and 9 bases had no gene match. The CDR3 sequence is CASGSLAGGPHSTDTQYF. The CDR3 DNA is TGTGCTAGTGGTTCGTTAGCGGGGGGGCCCCATAGCACAGATACGCAGTATTTT.

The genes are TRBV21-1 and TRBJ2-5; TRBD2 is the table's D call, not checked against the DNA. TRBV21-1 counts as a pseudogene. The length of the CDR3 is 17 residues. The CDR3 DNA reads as TGTGCCAGCAGCAAGGGGGTAGGGGGCCTAGCGGGAGAGACCCAGTACTTC. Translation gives CASSKGVGGLAGETQYF.

CDR3 in DNA: TGCGCCAGCAGTGAACAGGGGAGCTCCTACAATGAGCAGTTCTTC. The encoded protein is CASSEQGSSYNEQFF. The chain joins TRBV10-2 to TRBJ2-1, with 7 bases aligning to TRBD1. Trimming cost V 3 bases and J 0 bases; bases outside gene matches: 2. This CDR3 is built from 15 residues. CDR1 is WSHSY and CDR2 is SAAADI in the germline V gene.

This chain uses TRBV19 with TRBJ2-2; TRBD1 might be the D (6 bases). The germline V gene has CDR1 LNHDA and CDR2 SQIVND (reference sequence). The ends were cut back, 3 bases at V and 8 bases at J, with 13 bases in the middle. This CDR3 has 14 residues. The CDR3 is CASSIDRSLGELFF. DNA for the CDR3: TGTGCCAGTAGTATCGACAGGAGCTTAGGGGAGCTGTTTTTT.

CDR3 region: CASSFEETQYF. The CDR3 bases are TGCGCCAGCAGCTTCGAGGAGACCCAGTACTTC. The chain couples TRBV5-1 to TRBJ2-5, with no clear D. CDR1 is SGHRS, CDR2 YFSETQ, per germline. The CDR3 runs to 11 residues. Deletions cut 2 bases from V and 5 bases from J, with 4 bases between.

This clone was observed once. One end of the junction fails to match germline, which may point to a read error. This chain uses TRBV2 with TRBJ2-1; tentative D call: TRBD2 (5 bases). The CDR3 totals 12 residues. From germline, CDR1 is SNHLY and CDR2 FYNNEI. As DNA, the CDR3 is TGTGCCAGCGAACTAGGTTACAGTGAGCAGTTCTTC. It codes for CASELGYSEQFF.

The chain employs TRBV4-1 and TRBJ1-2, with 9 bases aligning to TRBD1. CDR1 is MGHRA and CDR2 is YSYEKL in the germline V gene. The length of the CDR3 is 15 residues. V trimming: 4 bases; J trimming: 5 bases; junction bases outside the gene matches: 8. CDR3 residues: CASSPQGARVYGYTF. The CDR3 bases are TGCGCCAGCAGCCCACAGGGGGCTAGGGTTTATGGCTACACCTTC.

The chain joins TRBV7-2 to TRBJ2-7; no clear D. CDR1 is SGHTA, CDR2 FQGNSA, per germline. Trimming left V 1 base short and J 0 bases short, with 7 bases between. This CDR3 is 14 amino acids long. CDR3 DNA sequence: TGTGCCAGCAGCTTAGATCACGGCTCCTACGAGCAGTACTTC. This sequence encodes CASSLDHGSYEQYF.

The CDR3 region is CASSSPQGIEEQYF. The CDR3 nucleotides are TGTGCCAGCAGTTCCCCCCAGGGGATCGAGGAGCAGTACTTC. The chain joins TRBV28 to TRBJ2-7; D is possibly TRBD1 (6 bases). Trimming cost V 4 bases and J 7 bases, with 17 bases left between them. The CDR3 totals 14 residues. Germline CDR1 is MDHEN and CDR2 is SYDVKM.

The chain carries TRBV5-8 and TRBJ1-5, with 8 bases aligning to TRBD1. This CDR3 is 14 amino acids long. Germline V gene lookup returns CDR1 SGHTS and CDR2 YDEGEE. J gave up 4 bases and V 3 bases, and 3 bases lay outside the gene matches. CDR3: CASSSRTGNQPQHF. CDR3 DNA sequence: TGTGCCAGCAGCTCTAGGACAGGGAATCAGCCCCAGCATTTT.

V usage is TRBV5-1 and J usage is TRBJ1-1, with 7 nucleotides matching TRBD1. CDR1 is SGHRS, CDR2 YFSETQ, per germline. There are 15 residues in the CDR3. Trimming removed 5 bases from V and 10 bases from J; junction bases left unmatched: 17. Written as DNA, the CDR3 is TGCGCCAGCAGTCGCGACGGACAGGTGGCGATTGGAGCTTTCTTT. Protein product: CASSRDGQVAIGAFF.

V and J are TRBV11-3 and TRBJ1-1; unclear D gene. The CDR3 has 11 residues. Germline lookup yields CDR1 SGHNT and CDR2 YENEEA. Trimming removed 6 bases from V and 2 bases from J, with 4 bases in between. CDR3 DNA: TGTGCCAGCAGACAAAACACTGAAGCTTTCTTT. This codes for CASRQNTEAFF.

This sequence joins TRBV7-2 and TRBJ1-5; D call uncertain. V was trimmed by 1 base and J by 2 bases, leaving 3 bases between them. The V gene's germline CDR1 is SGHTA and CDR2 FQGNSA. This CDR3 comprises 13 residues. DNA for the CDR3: TGTGCCAGCAGCTTAGGGCGCAATCAGCCCCAGCATTTT. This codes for CASSLGRNQPQHF.

The CDR3 sequence: CASSLVRTPGNTIYF. The CDR3 DNA reads TGTGCCAGCAGCTTAGTACGGACTCCTGGAAACACCATATATTTT. The rearrangement uses TRBV7-2 and TRBJ1-3; no clear D gene. The CDR3 length is 15 residues. Germline assignment: CDR1 SGHTA and CDR2 FQGNSA. The V end was cut by 1 base, the J end by 2 bases, with 9 bases between.